The 25 T cell receptor beta chains listed next were all sequenced from one sample in a study of T-cell reconstitution after alpha-beta-depleted transplantation in children (dated by TCRdb to between 2015 and 2016). Reading the label with the study, this specimen's treatment or condition is: allogeneic hematopoietic cell transplantation with graft depleted of TCRalphabeta T cells and CD19 B cells. The protocol used for the library was PCR. The instrument was an Illumina HiSeq 2500. Molecular barcoding was employed in the preparation of TCR libraries, with unique molecular identifiers being used to normalize TCRbeta repertoire quantification. The raw public data were reprocessed by TCRdb itself: fastp quality trimming at Q25, MiXCR clonotype calling, in-frame beta chains only. Each record represents a unique CDR3 protein, reported with the most common genes and DNA among its rows. For this sample there are approximately 190,000 distinct CDR3 sequences; around 5.9% appear just once. The ten biggest clones cover approximately 4.1% of the sample.

The sample was PBMCs, taken before TCRalphabeta/CD19-depleted stem cell transplant. Every receptor here comes from a girl in the first two years of life with combined immunodeficiency, due to receive a stem cell transplant.

This clonotype came up many times. The chain is built from TRBV9 and TRBJ2-3; tentative D call: TRBD2 (6 bases). Germline CDR1 and CDR2: SGDLS and YYNGEE. V was shortened by 0 bases and J by 0 bases, with 8 bases between the two germline ends. The CDR3 is made up of 15 amino acids. The CDR3 sequence: CASSVVAGSTDTQYF. The CDR3 DNA is TGTGCCAGCAGCGTAGTGGCGGGGAGCACAGATACGCAGTATTTT.

There are many counts of this clonotype. The rearrangement links TRBV4-1 to TRBJ2-1; 14 bases line up with TRBD2. Germline V gene lookup returns CDR1 MGHRA and CDR2 YSYEKL. The ends lost 5 bases at V and 6 bases at J; junction bases unmatched: 3. This CDR3 has 15 residues. This CDR3 reads CASSRLAGGFNEQFF. The CDR3, as DNA: TGCGCCAGCAGCAGACTAGCGGGAGGGTTCAATGAGCAGTTCTTC.

The table lists this clonotype with many counts. This chain links TRBV29-1 with TRBJ2-7; TRBD2 is a possible D gene (5 bases). V was shortened by 3 bases and J by 3 bases, with 12 bases between the two germline ends. The CDR3 spans 13 residues. CDR1 is SQVTM and CDR2 is ANQGSEA in the germline V gene. CDR3 amino acids: CSVEGVANYEQYF. DNA of the CDR3: TGCAGCGTTGAGGGTGTAGCGAACTACGAGCAGTACTTC.

In its sample, this clonotype was seen many times. This chain joins TRBV21-1 and TRBJ2-4. TRBV21-1 corresponds to a pseudogene. The CDR3 is made up of 14 amino acids. The CDR3 reads CASSKRGTKNIQYF. CDR3 in DNA: TGTGCCAGCAGCAAGCGGGGAACCAAAAACATTCAGTACTTC.

About this clonotype: A much larger clone lies one base from this, so it may be a read error. The chain recombines TRBV9 with TRBJ2-7; D is ambiguous. Germline CDR1 is SGDLS and CDR2 is YYNGEE. The CDR3 is 13 residues long. Trimming pared 3 bases from V and 3 bases from J, leaving 10 bases between. This CDR3 reads CASSGTPDYEQYF. CDR3 bases: TGTGCCAGCAGCGGGACGCCCGACTACGAGCAGTACTTC.

Ten or more counts support this clonotype. The CDR3 DNA reads as TGTGCCAGCACCAAGTCTGGGGTAGCCAAAAACATTCAGTACTTC. This sequence encodes CASTKSGVAKNIQYF. The gene calls are TRBV12-3 or TRBV12-4 and TRBJ2-4, with unresolved D. The CDR3 totals 15 residues. Trimming pared 7 bases from V and 0 bases from J, leaving 13 bases between.

In its sample, this clonotype was seen a few times. This sequence joins TRBV29-1 and TRBJ2-1; no reliable D call. V shed 3 bases and J shed 0 bases, with 12 bases lying between them. Germline-derived CDR1 and CDR2 are SQVTM and ANQGSEA. The CDR3 has 15 residues. The CDR3: CSVDRTASSYNEQFF. The CDR3 DNA is TGCAGCGTTGACCGGACGGCGAGCTCCTACAATGAGCAGTTCTTC.

This clonotype was seen many times. The chain carries TRBV20-1 and TRBJ1-1; D is unclear. Trimming cost V 5 bases and J 10 bases, with 14 bases left between them. There are 11 residues in the CDR3. Germline-derived CDR1 and CDR2 are DFQATT and SNEGSKA (reference sequence). The CDR3 region is CSAYVPGGAFF. The CDR3 region has the DNA TGCAGTGCTTATGTTCCGGGAGGAGCTTTCTTT.

In this sample, this clonotype turned up many times. The rearrangement joins TRBV9 to TRBJ2-2; no firm D call. The germline V and J ends were trimmed by 2 bases and 0 bases, with 8 bases remaining between them. This CDR3 has 15 amino acids. Germline values: CDR1 SGDLS, CDR2 YYNGEE. This CDR3 reads CASSVGSTNTGELFF. In nucleotides, the CDR3 is TGTGCCAGCAGCGTTGGGTCTACGAACACCGGGGAGCTGTTTTTT. The full variable domain, its missing parts supplied by reference TRBV9 and TRBJ2-2, is DSGVTQTPKHLITATGQRVTLRCSPRSGDLSVYWYQQSLDQGLQFLIQYYNGEERAKGNILERFSAQQFPDLHSELNLSSLELGDSALYFCASSVGSTNTGELFFGEGSRLTVL.

This clonotype occurred many times. This chain links TRBV15 with TRBJ1-3; D is ambiguous. CDR1 LNHNV and CDR2 YYDKDF come from the germline V gene (reference sequence). CDR3 length equals 14 residues. V was shortened by 5 bases and J by 0 bases, with 8 bases between the two germline ends. In nucleotides, the CDR3 is TGTGCCACCAGCGTCGAGCTCTCTGGAAACACCATATATTTT. It encodes CATSVELSGNTIYF.

This clonotype was observed many times. The V and J genes are TRBV7-9 and TRBJ2-5; D uncertain. Trimming removed 4 bases from V and 2 bases from J, with 11 bases in between. The CDR3 sequence is 14 residues long. Germline CDR1 reads SEHNR; CDR2 reads FQNEAQ (reference sequence). CDR3 nucleotide sequence: TGTGCCAGCAGCTCCAAGGGTTTACAAGAGACCCAGTACTTC. Translated: CASSSKGLQETQYF. Filled out from reference TRBV7-9 and TRBJ2-5, the complete variable domain reads DTGVSQNPRHKITKRGQNVTFRCDPISEHNRLYWYRQTLGQGPEFLTYFQNEAQLEKSRLLSDRFSAERPKGSFSTLEIQRTEQGDSAMYLCASSSKGLQETQYFGPGTRLLVL.

This clonotype occurred many times. This chain connects TRBV24-1 to TRBJ2-1, with 8 nucleotides matching TRBD2. The germline V gene encodes CDR1 KGHDR and CDR2 SFDVKD. This CDR3 comprises 13 residues. V lost 9 bases to trimming and J lost 3 bases; unmatched junction nucleotides: 3. The DNA for the CDR3 is TGTGCCACCGCCGGGACTAGCTACAATGAGCAGTTCTTC. It codes for CATAGTSYNEQFF.

The chain is built from TRBV24-1 and TRBJ2-1; D not certain. The CDR3 sequence is 13 residues long. Trimming removed 1 base from V and 10 bases from J, with 10 bases in between. Germline CDR1 reads KGHDR; CDR2 reads SFDVKD. The CDR3 loop is CATSDFMEAEQFF. The CDR3 DNA follows: TGTGCCACCAGTGATTTCATGGAAGCGGAGCAGTTCTTC.

V is TRBV27 and J is TRBJ2-2; unclear D gene. The CDR3 runs to 14 residues. Germline V gene data show CDR1 as MNHEY and CDR2 as SMNVEV (reference sequence). Deletions cut 4 bases from V and 0 bases from J, with 6 bases between. CDR3 region: CASSYEANTGELFF. CDR3 DNA sequence: TGTGCCAGCAGTTATGAGGCGAACACCGGGGAGCTGTTTTTT.

Ten or more counts support this clonotype. V is TRBV3-1 and J is TRBJ2-5; D remains ambiguous. The ends were cut back, 0 bases at V and 2 bases at J, with 13 bases in the middle. The germline CDR1 and CDR2 sequences are LGHDT and YNNKEL (reference sequence). CDR3 length: 16 amino acids. Here the CDR3 DNA reads TGTGCCAGCAGCCAAGATGGTGAGGTGGGGCAAGAGACCCAGTACTTC. This gives the protein CASSQDGEVGQETQYF.

The chain carries TRBV28 and TRBJ1-5; D is perhaps TRBD1 (6 bases). The CDR3 runs to 16 residues. V lost 1 base, J lost 3 bases, and 13 bases lay in between. The germline CDR1 and CDR2 sequences are MDHEN and SYDVKM. CDR3 DNA sequence: TGTGCCAGCAGTTTATTGAGACAGGCTATCAATCAGCCCCAGCATTTT. It specifies CASSLLRQAINQPQHF.

Many counts were recorded for this clonotype. The chain uses TRBV12-3 or TRBV12-4 and TRBJ1-2; D is ambiguous. Trimming left V 6 bases short and J 3 bases short, with 11 bases between. The CDR3 covers 13 residues. CDR3 region: CASRPSGHYGYTF. CDR3 nucleotide sequence: TGTGCCAGCAGACCATCAGGCCACTATGGCTACACCTTC.

In its sample, this clonotype was seen many times. This rearrangement joins TRBV7-9 to TRBJ2-1, with a tentative D call TRBD2 (5 bases). The CDR3 consists of 13 residues. Germline CDR1 SEHNR, CDR2 FQNEAQ (reference sequence). V lost 1 base, J lost 6 bases, and 7 bases lay in between. The CDR3 coding sequence is TGTGCCAGCAGCTTAGGGACTGCCAATGAGCAGTTCTTC. Translating it yields CASSLGTANEQFF.

This clonotype came up many times. The chain joins TRBV29-1 to TRBJ2-2; no firm D call. Germline CDR1 reads SQVTM; CDR2 reads ANQGSEA. Trimming cost V 0 bases and J 1 base, with 6 bases left between them. The CDR3 covers 14 residues. Here the CDR3 reads CSVEEWGNTGELFF. CDR3 sequence (DNA): TGCAGCGTTGAAGAATGGGGGAACACCGGGGAGCTGTTTTTT.

This clonotype was recorded many times. The rearrangement uses TRBV20-1 and TRBJ2-1, with D maybe TRBD1 (6 bases). Per germline, CDR1 DFQATT and CDR2 SNEGSKA (reference sequence). Trimming cost V 6 bases and J 4 bases, with 10 bases left between them. CDR3 length equals 12 residues. As DNA, the CDR3 is TGCAGTGCCCAGGGGAGATACAATGAGCAGTTCTTC. Its protein product is CSAQGRYNEQFF.

V is TRBV4-1 and J is TRBJ1-3, with D unclear. CDR3 length: 17 amino acids. CDR1 MGHRA and CDR2 YSYEKL come from the germline V gene. V was cut by 2 bases and J by 10 bases, with 24 bases left in between. For the CDR3, the DNA is TGCGCCAGCAGCCAACTTCTCCTCGGTTCCTGGGGTTTGACCATATATTTT. This encodes CASSQLLLGSWGLTIYF.

This chain uses TRBV29-1 with TRBJ2-2, with TRBD1 matching 7 bases. The V segment lost 8 bases and the J segment 5 bases; nucleotides outside the gene matches: 8. CDR1 is SQVTM, CDR2 ANQGSEA, per germline. The CDR3 contains 13 residues. For the CDR3, the DNA is TGCAGCCAGGGGGATTTGGGAACCGGGGAGCTGTTTTTT. Translation: CSQGDLGTGELFF.

Details on this clonotype: This clone may be a read error of a much larger clone one base away. V and J are TRBV12-3 or TRBV12-4 and TRBJ2-5; possibly TRBD1 for D (5 bases). This CDR3 comprises 15 residues. V was cut by 3 bases and J by 6 bases, with 17 bases left in between. CDR3 bases: TGTGCCAGCAGTTTTTTAGGGGCGTCAGAAAAGACCCAGTACTTC. It is translated as CASSFLGASEKTQYF.

This clonotype was picked up many times. The chain combines TRBV29-1 with TRBJ2-3; 7 bases agree with TRBD2. Germline-derived CDR1 and CDR2 are SQVTM and ANQGSEA. There are 14 residues in the CDR3. Losses at the gene ends were 3 bases for V and 6 bases for J; bases not matched to a gene: 9. CDR3 loop: CSVDWEGPYDTQYF. The DNA for the CDR3 is TGCAGCGTTGATTGGGAGGGGCCATATGATACGCAGTATTTT.

This clonotype was picked up many times. CDR3 in amino acids: CASRPLPWLAGGSTDTQYF. CDR3 DNA sequence: TGTGCCAGCCGACCTCTCCCGTGGCTAGCGGGGGGAAGCACAGATACGCAGTATTTT. This chain uses TRBV11-2 with TRBJ2-3; TRBD2 matches 11 bases. Germline V lookup: CDR1 SGHAT, CDR2 FQNNGV. The CDR3 contains 19 residues. The trim removed 8 bases at V and 0 bases at J, leaving 16 bases unmatched.